The 8 T cell receptor beta chains listed next were all sequenced from one sample in a study of OX40 agonist ivuxolimab in advanced cancers. Using immunoSEQ multiplex PCR, the repertoire was profiled, and TCRdb retains in-frame clones only, with some absent. The sample holds 26,000 or so clones, around 88% seen once. Material: CD4+ or CD8+ T cells sorted from blood, obtained in a trial of the OX40 agonist ivuxolimab. These receptors originate from an adult with an advanced solid tumor such as melanoma, head and neck, liver or kidney cancer.

The chain employs TRBV9 and TRBJ2-3; 9 nucleotides agree with TRBD2. The CDR3 extends over 15 amino acids. Germline CDR1 reads SGDLS; CDR2 reads YYNGEE. The junction had 7 bases not matched to a gene; V was cut back by 3 bases and J by 5 bases. DNA of the CDR3: TGTGCCAGCAGCGGCCGTAGCGGGAGTAAAGATACGCAGTATTTT. Translation: CASSGRSGSKDTQYF.

V and J are TRBV4-1 and TRBJ2-5; D is possibly TRBD1 (8 bases). The CDR3 totals 16 residues. Trimming removed 3 bases from V and 3 bases from J, with 17 bases in between. CDR1 is MGHRA and CDR2 is YSYEKL in the germline V gene. The CDR3 is CASSQLTGGVEETQYF. The CDR3 DNA reads TGCGCCAGCAGCCAGCTTACAGGGGGGGTCGAAGAGACCCAGTACTTC.

This clone was seen just once. V is TRBV5-6 and J is TRBJ1-1; no firm D call. This CDR3 region has 12 residues. The germline V gene has CDR1 SGHDT and CDR2 YYEEEE. Between the trimmed V and J ends, which lost 7 bases and 2 bases, there was a span of 9 bases. This CDR3 is CASGSLNTEAFF. The CDR3 nucleotides read TGTGCCAGCGGATCATTAAACACTGAAGCTTTCTTT.

The V call is TRBV6-4, the J call TRBJ2-1; 10 nucleotides match TRBD2. After removal of 5 bases from V and 4 bases from J, the junction contained 8 bases not matched to a gene. CDR1 MRHNA and CDR2 SNTAGT come from the germline V gene. The CDR3 totals 16 residues. The CDR3: CASSTSSGSGYNEQFF. CDR3 nucleotide sequence: TGTGCCAGCAGTACTTCTAGCGGGAGTGGATACAATGAGCAGTTCTTC.

This chain links TRBV7-9 with TRBJ2-6; the match to TRBD1 covers 9 bases. The CDR3 is made up of 16 amino acids. Per germline, CDR1 SEHNR and CDR2 FQNEAQ (reference sequence). Unmatched junction bases numbered 4, after V lost 5 bases and J lost 2 bases. CDR3 protein: CASSHDRGAGANVLTF. In nucleotides, the CDR3 is TGTGCCAGCAGCCATGACAGGGGGGCTGGGGCCAACGTCCTGACTTTC. Full variable domain (rest looked up from reference TRBV7-9 and TRBJ2-6): DTGVSQNPRHKITKRGQNVTFRCDPISEHNRLYWYRQTLGQGPEFLTYFQNEAQLEKSRLLSDRFSAERPKGSFSTLEIQRTEQGDSAMYLCASSHDRGAGANVLTFGAGSRLTVL.

The rearrangement uses TRBV5-6 and TRBJ1-1; TRBD1 aligns across 8 bases. Trimming removed 1 base from V and 1 base from J; junction bases left unmatched: 0. CDR3 length: 14 residues. CDR1 and CDR2 from the germline V gene are SGHDT and YYEEEE. The CDR3, as DNA: TGTGCCAGCAGCTTGACAGGGGGGAACACTGAAGCTTTCTTT. Protein sequence: CASSLTGGNTEAFF.

The gene calls are TRBV30 and TRBJ2-2; possible D gene TRBD2, 5 bases. Germline V CDR1 and CDR2: GTSNPN, SVGIG (reference sequence). Trimming pared 8 bases from V and 5 bases from J, leaving 12 bases between. The CDR3 length is 12 residues. CDR3 coding DNA: TGTGCCGTCTACCCGGGAACCGGGGAGCTGTTTTTT. It codes for CAVYPGTGELFF.

The chain's CDR3 is CASSYSAGGVDTQYF. The CDR3 DNA reads TGTGCCAGCAGTTACTCGGCGGGGGGGGTAGATACGCAGTATTTT. The V and J genes are TRBV6-5 and TRBJ2-3; 9 bases are a match to TRBD2. CDR1 is MNHEY, CDR2 SVGAGI, per germline. The CDR3 loop spans 15 amino acids. With 0 bases clipped from V and 5 bases from J, the junction kept 3 bases outside the gene matches.